The rows below give T cell receptor beta chains drawn from one sample of a study of beta chain features in type 1 diabetes. Profiled with immunoSEQ multiplex PCR; TCRdb holds only in-frame clones, not every one. This repertoire shows about 150,000 clones, 10% to 15% found once; its top ten account for under 1.5%. The sample comprised central memory CD4+ T cells from blood. The receptors come from a man aged 18-30 years with type 1 diabetes. CDR3s include the opening cysteine and the closing phenylalanine or tryptophan. The D gene is left open where the match is weak. Clone size is stated in some rows and not others, as once, few, many or a class when expanded.

v_gene	abundance	d_gene	j_gene	CDR3aa	CDR3nt
TRBV6-6	-	TRBD1	TRBJ2-7	CASSYETGTASYEQYF	TGTGCCAGCAGTTACGAAACCGGGACAGCTTCCTACGAGCAGTACTTC
TRBV5-1	-	TRBD1	TRBJ2-3	CASSLGDSPPADTQYF	TGCGCCAGCAGCTTGGGGGACAGTCCCCCCGCAGATACGCAGTATTTT
TRBV18	-	-	TRBJ2-7	CASSPNGYEQYF	TGTGCCAGCTCACCAAATGGCTACGAGCAGTACTTC
TRBV30	few	-	TRBJ1-2	CAWSGVGYGYTF	TGTGCCTGGAGTGGCGTTGGATATGGCTACACCTTC
TRBV4-1	-	-	TRBJ2-5	CASSQTERPLGGETQYF	TGCGCCAGCAGCCAAACGGAGAGGCCCTTGGGCGGAGAGACCCAGTACTTC
TRBV15	many	-	TRBJ2-1	CATSRDRGINEQFF	TGTGCCACCAGCAGAGATCGAGGGATTAATGAGCAGTTCTTC
TRBV5-1	-	-	TRBJ2-3	CASKAGTVASTDTQYF	TGCGCCAGCAAAGCAGGGACGGTTGCTAGCACAGATACGCAGTATTTT
TRBV7-8	few	-	TRBJ2-1	CASSLDRLNEQFF	TGTGCCAGCAGCTTAGACCGACTCAATGAGCAGTTCTTC
TRBV30	-	TRBD1	TRBJ2-7	CAWRVRDRESGEQYF	TGTGCCTGGAGGGTCCGAGACAGGGAATCCGGCGAGCAGTACTTC
TRBV7-8	-	TRBD1	TRBJ1-5	CASTDRVNNQPQHF	TGTGCCAGCACGGACAGGGTAAACAATCAGCCCCAGCATTTT
TRBV7-6	-	TRBD1	TRBJ1-2	CASSLGTDRVRIGGYTF	TGTGCCAGCAGCTTAGGAACCGACAGGGTACGGATCGGTGGCTACACCTTC
TRBV6-5	-	TRBD1	TRBJ2-7	CASSLTGENEQYF	TGTGCCAGCAGCCTGACAGGGGAGAACGAGCAGTACTTC
TRBV5-1	few	TRBD1	TRBJ1-1	CASSLGGQRNTEAFF	TGCGCCAGCAGCTTGGGGGGACAGCGAAACACTGAAGCTTTCTTT
TRBV14	few	-	TRBJ2-3	CASSQESLVTTDTQYF	TGTGCCAGCAGCCAAGAGTCCCTAGTCACTACAGATACGCAGTATTTT
TRBV29-1	once	-	TRBJ1-5	CSVRDTGWDQPQHF	TGCAGCGTTCGGGATACAGGGTGGGATCAGCCCCAGCATTTT
TRBV5-1	few	TRBD1	TRBJ1-6	CASNTGTGGSPLHF	TGCGCCAGCAATACCGGGACAGGGGGCTCACCCCTCCACTTT
TRBV28	-	-	TRBJ2-3	CASKTGGTDTQYF	TGTGCCAGCAAAACAGGCGGCACAGATACGCAGTATTTT
TRBV5-1	few	-	TRBJ1-1	CASSLLGLNTEAFF	TGCGCCAGCAGCTTGCTGGGGCTGAACACTGAAGCTTTCTTT
TRBV6-1	-	TRBD1	TRBJ2-7	CASGQAYEQYF	TGTGCCAGCGGACAGGCGTACGAGCAGTACTTC
TRBV4-2	-	TRBD2	TRBJ2-1	CASSQELRGGPNEQFF	TGTGCCAGCAGCCAAGAGCTACGCGGGGGACCAAATGAGCAGTTCTTC
TRBV9	-	-	TRBJ1-6	CASSVGVVRSYNSPLHF	TGTGCCAGCAGCGTAGGAGTTGTCCGCTCCTATAATTCACCCCTCCACTTT
TRBV30	-	-	TRBJ2-5	CAWTDRGINNWETQYF	TGTGCCTGGACGGACAGAGGAATCAATAATTGGGAGACCCAGTACTTC
TRBV19	-	-	TRBJ1-2	CASSSLRRYGYTF	TGTGCCAGTAGCTCCTTGCGGAGATATGGCTACACCTTC
TRBV5-4	few	TRBD2	TRBJ2-5	CASSFRDYQETQYF	TGTGCCAGCAGCTTCCGGGACTATCAAGAGACCCAGTACTTC
TRBV7-9	few	-	TRBJ1-2	CASSSQGYGYTF	TGTGCCAGCAGCTCGCAGGGGTATGGCTACACCTTC
TRBV30	few	-	TRBJ2-3	CAWSEAPGTDTQYF	TGTGCCTGGAGTGAGGCTCCTGGCACAGATACGCAGTATTTT
TRBV19	few	-	TRBJ2-7	CASSPTGNEQYF	TGTGCCAGTAGTCCGACAGGAAACGAGCAGTACTTC
TRBV7-9	once	-	TRBJ1-2	CASSPSGGHNYGYTF	TGTGCCAGCAGCCCCTCGGGGGGACATAACTATGGCTACACCTTC
TRBV7-3	few	TRBD1	TRBJ1-6	CASSRTQGFSNSPLHF	TGTGCCAGCAGCCGCACACAGGGGTTCAGTAATTCACCCCTCCACTTT
TRBV25-1	few	-	TRBJ2-2	CASSEYVNGELFF	TGTGCCAGCAGTGAATATGTGAACGGGGAGCTGTTTTTT
TRBV29-1	once	-	TRBJ1-3	CSVEGSDSGNTIYF	TGCAGCGTTGAAGGGAGCGACTCTGGAAACACCATATATTTT
TRBV28	-	TRBD1	TRBJ2-7	CASSSGQGAEEQYF	TGTGCCAGCAGTTCGGGACAGGGGGCTGAGGAGCAGTACTTC
TRBV12-5	few	-	TRBJ1-1	CASGLDVTEAFF	TGTGCTAGTGGTTTGGACGTCACTGAAGCTTTCTTT
TRBV29-1	-	-	TRBJ1-3	CSVERGGGNTIYF	TGCAGCGTTGAGAGAGGAGGTGGAAACACCATATATTTT
TRBV14	few	-	TRBJ1-4	CASSQVALGYEKLFF	TGTGCCAGCAGCCAAGTGGCGTTGGGGTATGAAAAACTGTTTTTT
TRBV5-1	-	-	TRBJ2-7	CASSTNKRGTYEQYF	TGCGCCAGCAGCACCAATAAGAGGGGTACCTACGAGCAGTACTTC
TRBV11-2	few	-	TRBJ2-3	CASSLDQEDTQYF	TGTGCCAGCAGCTTAGACCAGGAAGATACGCAGTATTTT
TRBV9	-	TRBD1	TRBJ2-1	CASSVAGTGSEQFF	TGTGCCAGCAGCGTAGCCGGGACAGGGTCTGAGCAGTTCTTC
TRBV29-1	-	-	TRBJ1-4	CSGGAPNEKLFF	TGCAGCGGGGGCGCACCTAATGAAAAACTGTTTTTT
TRBV6-5	-	-	TRBJ1-2	CASRLGGAGDGYTF	TGTGCCAGCCGACTTGGAGGGGCAGGGGATGGCTACACCTTC
TRBV7-9	few	-	TRBJ2-3	CASGRAGTDTQYF	TGTGCCAGCGGGCGGGCGGGGACAGATACGCAGTATTTT
TRBV5-4	few	TRBD2	TRBJ2-3	CASSQGLAGLNTDTQYF	TGTGCCAGCAGCCAGGGACTAGCGGGACTTAACACAGATACGCAGTATTTT
TRBV7-8	-	-	TRBJ2-3	CASSATPPGGLSTDTQYF	TGTGCCAGCAGCGCCACCCCCCCGGGGGGCCTGAGCACAGATACGCAGTATTTT
TRBV30	few	-	TRBJ1-1	CAWLHLSTEAFF	TGTGCCTGGCTGCATTTGAGCACTGAAGCTTTCTTT
TRBV4-1	-	-	TRBJ2-3	CASSQQLAASSRDTQYF	TGCGCCAGCAGCCAACAACTAGCAGCGTCCTCGAGAGATACGCAGTATTTT
TRBV15	-	-	TRBJ2-7	CATSSWQGGSYEQYF	TGTGCCACCAGCAGTTGGCAGGGGGGTTCCTACGAGCAGTACTTC
TRBV5-6	-	-	TRBJ1-2	CASSPRVGYGYTF	TGTGCCAGCAGCCCAAGGGTTGGCTATGGCTACACCTTC
TRBV25-1	-	-	TRBJ2-5	CASSELRSGAKQETQYF	TGTGCCAGCAGTGAACTCCGCTCGGGCGCCAAACAAGAGACCCAGTACTTC
TRBV7-9	few	TRBD1	TRBJ2-2	CASSPTGPTGELFF	TGTGCCAGCAGCCCGACAGGGCCCACCGGGGAGCTGTTTTTT
TRBV27	-	TRBD1	TRBJ2-1	CASTHTSGTGPYNEQFF	TGTGCCAGCACACATACCTCCGGGACAGGGCCCTACAATGAGCAGTTCTTC
TRBV30	-	-	TRBJ1-6	CAWTWTGGASPLHF	TGTGCCTGGACCTGGACCGGGGGCGCTTCACCCCTCCACTTT
TRBV4-2	few	-	TRBJ2-7	CASSQERAGTSYEQYF	TGTGCCAGCAGCCAAGAGAGGGCAGGGACGTCCTACGAGCAGTACTTC
TRBV7-2	-	-	TRBJ2-4	CASSPGRAENIQYF	TGTGCCAGCAGCCCGGGGCGAGCAGAAAACATTCAGTACTTC
TRBV7-9	few	TRBD2	TRBJ2-3	CASSFSGGRENTQYF	TGTGCCAGCAGCTTTTCGGGGGGTCGAGAGAATACGCAGTATTTT
TRBV30	-	-	TRBJ1-4	CAWSVERIPTNEKLFF	TGTGCCTGGAGTGTGGAAAGAATACCAACTAATGAAAAACTGTTTTTT
TRBV7-8	few	TRBD1	TRBJ1-1	CASSLMGQGNTEAFF	TGTGCCAGCAGCTTAATGGGACAGGGAAACACTGAAGCTTTCTTT